This entry concerns a single T cell receptor beta chain. No antigen is known for it. The junction differs from germline at one of its ends, possibly a read error. This entry comes from a study of cytomegalovirus exposure and HLA in healthy donors. Study outcomes and limitations: Serostatus for CMV was the only available immune exposure information.

The PCR made use of 60 Vbeta and 13 Jbeta primers. Some clones are missing from TCRdb's copy, which holds only in-frame ones; the method was immunoSEQ multiplex PCR. The data contain 180,000 or so clones, around 70% of them singletons. CDR3 length: 16 residues. From germline, CDR1 is GTSNPN and CDR2 SVGIG (reference sequence). Sequenced: PBMCs. The sequence was obtained from a male donor in good health and CMV-seronegative. This chain joins TRBV30 and TRBJ1-3, with 7 bases fitting TRBD1. This chain's CDR3 is CAWTLGGTASGSTIYF. The CDR3 DNA sequence: TGTGCCTGGACCCTAGGGGGGACAGCCTCTGGAAGCACCATATATTTT.